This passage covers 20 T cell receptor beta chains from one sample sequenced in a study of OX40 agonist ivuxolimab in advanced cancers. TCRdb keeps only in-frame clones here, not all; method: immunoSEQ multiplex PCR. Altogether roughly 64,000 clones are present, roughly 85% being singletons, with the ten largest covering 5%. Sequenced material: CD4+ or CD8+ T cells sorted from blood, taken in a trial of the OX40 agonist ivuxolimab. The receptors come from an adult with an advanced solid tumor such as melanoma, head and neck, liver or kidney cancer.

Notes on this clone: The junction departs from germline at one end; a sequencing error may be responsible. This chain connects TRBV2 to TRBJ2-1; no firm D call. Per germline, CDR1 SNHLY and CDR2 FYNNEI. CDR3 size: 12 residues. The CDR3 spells CASREEYNEQFF. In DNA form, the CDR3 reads TGTGCCAGCAGGGAAGAATACAATGAGCAGTTCTTC. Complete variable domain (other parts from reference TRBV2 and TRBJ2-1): EPEVTQTPSHQVTQMGQEVILRCVPISNHLYFYWYRQILGQKVEFLVSFYNNEISEKSEIFDDQFSVERPDGSNFTLKIRSTKLEDSAMYFCASREEYNEQFFGPGTRLTVL.

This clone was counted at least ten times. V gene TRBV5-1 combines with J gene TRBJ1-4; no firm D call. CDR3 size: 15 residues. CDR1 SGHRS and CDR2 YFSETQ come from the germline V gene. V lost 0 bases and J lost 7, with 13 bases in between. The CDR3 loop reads CASSLEVMGSEKLFF. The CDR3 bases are TGCGCCAGCAGCTTGGAGGTTATGGGTAGTGAAAAACTGTTTTTT.

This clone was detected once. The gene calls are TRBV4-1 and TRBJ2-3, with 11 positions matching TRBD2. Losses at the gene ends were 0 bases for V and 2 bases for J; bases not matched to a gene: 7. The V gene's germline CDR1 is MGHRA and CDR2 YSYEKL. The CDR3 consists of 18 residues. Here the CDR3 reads CASSQEPALAGVTDTQYF. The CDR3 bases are TGCGCCAGCAGCCAAGAACCTGCACTAGCGGGGGTCACAGATACGCAGTATTTT.

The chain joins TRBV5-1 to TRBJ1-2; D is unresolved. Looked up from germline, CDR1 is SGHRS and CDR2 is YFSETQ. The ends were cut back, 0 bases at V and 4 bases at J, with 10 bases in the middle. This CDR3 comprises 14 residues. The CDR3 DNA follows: TGCGCCAGCAGCTTGGAGGCCTTTGGCTATGGCTACACCTTC. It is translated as CASSLEAFGYGYTF.

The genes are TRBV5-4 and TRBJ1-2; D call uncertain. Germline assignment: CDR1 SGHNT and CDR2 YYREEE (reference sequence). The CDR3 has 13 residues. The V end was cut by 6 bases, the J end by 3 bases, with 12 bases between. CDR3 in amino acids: CASTRRAHYGYTF. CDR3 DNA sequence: TGTGCCAGCACGAGACGGGCACACTATGGCTACACCTTC.

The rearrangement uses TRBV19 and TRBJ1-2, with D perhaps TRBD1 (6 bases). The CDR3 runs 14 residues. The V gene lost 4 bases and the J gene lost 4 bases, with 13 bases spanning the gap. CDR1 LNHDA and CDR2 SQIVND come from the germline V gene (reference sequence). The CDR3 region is CASSRQQGPYGYTF. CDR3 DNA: TGTGCCAGTAGTAGGCAACAGGGCCCCTATGGCTACACCTTC.

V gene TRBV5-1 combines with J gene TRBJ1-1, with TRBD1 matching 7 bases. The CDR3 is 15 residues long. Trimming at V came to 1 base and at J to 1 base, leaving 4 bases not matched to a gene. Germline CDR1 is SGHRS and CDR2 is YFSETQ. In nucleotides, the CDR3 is TGCGCCAGCAGCTTGATAGGGGGCTCGAACACTGAAGCTTTCTTT. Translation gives CASSLIGGSNTEAFF. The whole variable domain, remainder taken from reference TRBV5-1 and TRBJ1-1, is KAGVTQTPRYLIKTRGQQVTLSCSPISGHRSVSWYQQTPGQGLQFLFEYFSETQRNKGNFPGRFSGRQFSNSRSEMNVSTLELGDSALYLCASSLIGGSNTEAFFGQGTRLTVV.

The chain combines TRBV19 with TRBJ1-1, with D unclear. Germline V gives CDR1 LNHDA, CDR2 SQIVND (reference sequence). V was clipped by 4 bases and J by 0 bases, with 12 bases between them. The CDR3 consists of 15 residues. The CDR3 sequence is CASSTIPDMNTEAFF. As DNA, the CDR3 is TGTGCCAGTAGTACAATTCCCGATATGAACACTGAAGCTTTCTTT.

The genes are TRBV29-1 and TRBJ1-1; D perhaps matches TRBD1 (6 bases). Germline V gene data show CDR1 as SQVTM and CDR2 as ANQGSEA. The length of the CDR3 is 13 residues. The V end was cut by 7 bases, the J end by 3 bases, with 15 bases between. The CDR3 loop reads CSAKKQGHTEAFF. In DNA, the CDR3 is TGCAGCGCTAAAAAACAGGGCCACACTGAAGCTTTCTTT.

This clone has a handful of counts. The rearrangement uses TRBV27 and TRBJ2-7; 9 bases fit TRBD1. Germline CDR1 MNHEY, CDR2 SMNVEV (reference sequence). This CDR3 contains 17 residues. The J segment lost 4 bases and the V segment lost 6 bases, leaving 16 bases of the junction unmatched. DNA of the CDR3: TGTGCCAGCAGAGAGAACAGGGGACAGGGAGTGCTTTACGAGCAGTACTTC. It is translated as CASRENRGQGVLYEQYF.

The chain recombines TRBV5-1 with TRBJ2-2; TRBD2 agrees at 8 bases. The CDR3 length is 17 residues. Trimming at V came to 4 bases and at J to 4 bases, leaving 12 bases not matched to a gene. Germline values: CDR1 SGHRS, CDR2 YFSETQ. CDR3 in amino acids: CASSPGPGRAGTGELFF. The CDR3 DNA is TGCGCCAGCAGCCCAGGTCCCGGGAGGGCTGGCACCGGGGAGCTGTTTTTT.

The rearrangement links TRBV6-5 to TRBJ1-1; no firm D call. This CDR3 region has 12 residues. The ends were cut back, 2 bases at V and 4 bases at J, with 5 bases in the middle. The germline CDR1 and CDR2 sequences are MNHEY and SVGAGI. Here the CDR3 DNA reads TGTGCCAGCAGTTACATGGGCACTGAAGCTTTCTTT. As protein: CASSYMGTEAFF.

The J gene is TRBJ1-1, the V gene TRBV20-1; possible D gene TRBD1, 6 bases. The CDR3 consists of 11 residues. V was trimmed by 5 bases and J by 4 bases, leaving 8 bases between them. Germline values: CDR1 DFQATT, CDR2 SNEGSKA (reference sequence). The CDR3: CSAGRGTEAFF. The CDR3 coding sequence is TGCAGTGCTGGCAGGGGCACTGAAGCTTTCTTT.

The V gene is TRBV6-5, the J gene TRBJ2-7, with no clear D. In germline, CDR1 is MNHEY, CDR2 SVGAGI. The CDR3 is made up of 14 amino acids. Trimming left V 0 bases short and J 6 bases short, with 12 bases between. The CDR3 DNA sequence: TGTGCCAGCAGTTACTCGTCCCCCCGCTTCGAGCAGTACTTC. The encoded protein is CASSYSSPRFEQYF.

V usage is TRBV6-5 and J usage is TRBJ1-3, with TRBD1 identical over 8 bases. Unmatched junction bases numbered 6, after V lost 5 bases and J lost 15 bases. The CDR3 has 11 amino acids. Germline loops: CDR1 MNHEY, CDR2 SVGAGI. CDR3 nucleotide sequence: TGTGCCAGCAGTGATGGGACAGGAAAATATTTT. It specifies CASSDGTGKYF.

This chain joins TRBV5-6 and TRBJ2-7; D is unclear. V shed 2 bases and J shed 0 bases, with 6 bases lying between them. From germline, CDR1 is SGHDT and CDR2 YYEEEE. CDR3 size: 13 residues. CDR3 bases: TGTGCCAGCAGCTTTCGGACCTCCTACGAGCAGTACTTC. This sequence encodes CASSFRTSYEQYF.

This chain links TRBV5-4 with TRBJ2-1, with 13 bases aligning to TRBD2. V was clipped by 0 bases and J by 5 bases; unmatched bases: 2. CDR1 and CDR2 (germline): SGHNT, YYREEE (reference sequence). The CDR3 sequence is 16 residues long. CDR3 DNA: TGTGCCAGCAGCTTGGCCGGGACTAGCGGGAACAATGAGCAGTTCTTC. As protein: CASSLAGTSGNNEQFF.

The CDR3 here is CASSLAPTGGAGEQYF. The CDR3 coding sequence is TGCGCCAGCAGCTTGGCGCCTACAGGGGGCGCGGGCGAGCAGTACTTC. This chain links TRBV5-1 with TRBJ2-7, with TRBD1 identical over 9 bases. This CDR3 is 16 amino acids long. Germline values: CDR1 SGHRS, CDR2 YFSETQ. V lost 0 bases and J lost 6; bases outside the gene matches: 10.

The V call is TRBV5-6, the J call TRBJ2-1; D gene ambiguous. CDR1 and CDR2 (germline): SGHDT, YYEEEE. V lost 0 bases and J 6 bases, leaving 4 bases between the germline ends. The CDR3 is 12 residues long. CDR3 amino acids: CASSLAVNEQFF. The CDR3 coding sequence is TGTGCCAGCAGCTTGGCGGTCAATGAGCAGTTCTTC.

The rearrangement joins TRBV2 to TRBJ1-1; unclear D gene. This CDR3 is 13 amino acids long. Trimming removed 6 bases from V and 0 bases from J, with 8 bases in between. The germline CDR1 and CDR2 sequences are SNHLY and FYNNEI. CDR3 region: CASRRQMNTEAFF. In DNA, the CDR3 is TGTGCCAGCAGACGTCAAATGAACACTGAAGCTTTCTTT.